This entry features one TCR beta chain sequence. Its antigen is still unknown. This sample is part of a study of cytomegalovirus exposure and HLA in healthy donors. Study-level points and caveats: Subsequent analysis revealed that first-cohort TCR clusters tended to co-occur in the 130 or so validation repertoires. The study put 150 or so TCR beta chains on its list as cytomegalovirus-associated.

The germline gives CDR1 MNHEY, CDR2 SMNVEV (reference sequence). Trimming took 3 bases from V and 0 from J; bases not matched to a gene: 3. CDR3 size: 15 residues. Data came from immunoSEQ multiplex PCR; TCRdb stores just in-frame clones and leaves some out. The sample shows roughly 80,000 clones, less than 95% of them seen only once. The TCR originated in a young woman in good health and CMV-seropositive. Sequenced material: PBMCs. This rearrangement joins TRBV27 to TRBJ1-2; the match to TRBD1 covers 8 bases. This CDR3 is CASSFGQGTNYGYTF. Here the CDR3 DNA reads TGTGCCAGCAGTTTTGGACAGGGTACTAACTATGGCTACACCTTC.